This TCR beta chain appears in the sequencing data of a study of T cell responses to AZD1222 COVID-19 vaccine. Study results and limitations: All repertoire sampling was performed exclusively after the peak T cell response. Nearly half of unique spike-specific TCRs reportedly avoided B.1.351 and B.1.1.7 mutated regions.

A remark on this clone: What it binds is not known.

Germline CDR1 reads SGHVS; CDR2 reads FQNEAQ. Between the trimmed V and J ends, which lost 5 bases and 1 base, there was a span of 8 bases. The CDR3 is made up of 13 amino acids. This table comes from immunoSEQ multiplex PCR, and its TCRdb copy is limited to in-frame clones, with some not included. Of about 210,000 clones listed, roughly 92% are singletons. The TCR originated in an adult in good health. This sequence joins TRBV7-8 and TRBJ1-1; D not resolved. The sample in question was peripheral blood, obtained on day 0 of AZD1222 vaccination. CDR3 amino acids: CASSRYRNTEAFF. DNA of the CDR3: TGTGCCAGCAGCCGCTACCGGAACACTGAAGCTTTCTTT.